This T cell receptor (beta chain) was identified in a study of molecular identifiers for immune sequencing clone quantification (dated by TCRdb to 2016 to 2019). Some background on the complete study: In a replicate experiment, RNA from roughly 18,000 or 92,000 naive CD8 T cells was split into five aliquots, four of which were sequenced. This methods study benchmarked molecular-identifier clustering-based TCR repertoire sequencing (MIDCIRS) and TCR RNA copy counting, using CD8 T cells to do so. Results and caveats for the whole study, not just this receptor: When barcode sub-clustering was not used, chimeric consensus sequences inflated TCR diversity, with chimeras reaching as high as 47%. A single cell's worth of spiked-in Jurkat TCR RNA was reported detectable even among about 1.1 million naive CD8 T cells. The naive libraries included spiked-in Jurkat TCR RNA (roughly 9 copies' worth), and this RNA is not part of the donor repertoire. About three recovered TCR RNA copies per cell were obtained by modeling, versus about 9.7 by digital PCR, implying a capture efficiency of 25% to 30%. Highly expanded clone sizes could be underestimated because identical TCR molecules may share a barcode. In CMV-specific effector cells, over 97% of molecules were held by clones above 20 RNA copies, whereas under 1% of molecules were held by such clones in naive cells.

The library relied on PCR. These reads were obtained on a NextSeq 500. Preparation of bulk TCR libraries followed a previously described approach, with the TCR primers listed in Table S5. Purification of total RNA was performed with the Qiagen AllPrep DNA/RNA kit. Before analysis, reads from multiple sequencing runs of the same library were pooled. In the source study's methods: Reads were retained only if the reads had an exact TCR constant sequence, and the retained reads were trimmed to 150 nt and grouped according to their 12-nt molecular barcodes. Reads in each barcode group were sub-clustered using a 15% Levenshtein threshold, and a quality-weighted consensus sequence was built for each RNA molecule. Non-functional sequences were filtered out, along with any lower-count sequence sitting one edit away from another sequence. Barcode sub-clusters with fewer than 20% of the maximum read count were removed, based on fitting two negative binomial distributions. The public reads were quality trimmed at Q25 with fastp and then assembled into clones with MiXCR by TCRdb, keeping productive beta chains. CDR3 protein duplicates are merged, each entry listing the most common genes and DNA. The V and J calls and clone size are TCRdb's, not the authors'. Present in this sample are some 97,000 distinct CDR3 sequences, around 33% of which were seen just once. The ten biggest clones cover less than 5.5% of the sample.

The germline ends are 11 bases apart after V is trimmed by 8 bases and J by 2 bases. From cysteine to phenylalanine, the CDR3 is 13 amino acids long. Only the CDR3 region is kept as DNA, spanning 39 bases read in frame from base 1. From the germline V gene, CDR1 is MDHEN and CDR2 is SYDVKM. Libraries of naive CD8 T cells were generated from roughly 21,000 to 960,000 sorted cells, with 10%, 30% or 50% of the purified RNA used. Naive CD8 T cells, defined as CD8+CD4-CCR7+CD45RA+, were FACS-sorted into RLT Plus buffer on a BD FACSAria II. To test detection sensitivity, Jurkat RNA equivalent to more than 8 TCR copies was spiked into samples of roughly 20,000-1,000,000 naive CD8 T cells. CD8 T cells were enriched with RosetteSep CD8+ T Cell Enrichment Cocktail and Ficoll-Paque, followed by ACK red cell lysis. The table lists this clonotype with many counts. The specificity of this receptor is unknown. Qualities for individual bases were not recorded, and no much larger clone is one base off.

Sequenced: naive CD8+ T cells from blood, with Jurkat cell RNA spiked in. The intended sense of this specimen's cell subset or site label: FACS-sorted CD8+CD4-CCR7+CD45RA+ naive T cells. The chain joins TRBV28 to TRBJ2-3, with no confidently assigned D gene. The source is a human donor in good health. Some libraries in this study had Jurkat cell RNA spiked in. Read as DNA, the sequence is TGTGCCAGCCTACGGGCCCCCACAGATACGCAGTATTTT. Translated, it gives CASLRAPTDTQYF.